This T cell receptor (beta chain) was documented in a study of PD-1 blockade in classical Hodgkin lymphoma (dated by TCRdb to 2018 to 2020). In terms of the full investigation: Nivolumab dosing was 3 mg/kg intravenously every 2 weeks, continuing until either disease progression or unacceptable toxicity. The study used TCR beta sequencing and CyTOF to define a peripheral blood immune signature of response to PD-1 blockade in classical Hodgkin lymphoma.

The investigation overall reported the following: Only a single clinical trial cohort was studied, and what caused the repertoire differences, possibly disease activity or prior therapy, remained undefined. Diversity was lower in patients who began nivolumab less than 1 year after ASCT, so these patients were left out of later analyses to avoid confounding by immune reconstitution. A significant rise by C4D1 was seen in CD4+ but not CD8+ TCR diversity (p=0.0027 vs p=0.16), with the rise being most apparent in complete responders (p=0.02). Baseline TCR diversity was reported as lower in newly diagnosed patients than in healthy donors, and lower still in relapsed/refractory patients. Trial patients achieving complete response had baseline diversity similar to newly diagnosed patients, whereas partial responders and progressors had significantly lower diversity.

With regard to this clone: Which antigen it targets is not known. No per-base quality is available; no much larger clone lies one base away.

Per the germline V gene, SNHLY is the CDR1 and FYNNEI is the CDR2. The CDR3 has 14 amino acids, counting the end cysteine and phenylalanine. Only the CDR3 DNA is retained, 42 bases long and in frame from the first base. For this chain, trimming is 1 base at the V end and 7 bases at the J end, and the number of junction bases without a gene match is 3. According to the study, the label for this sample's time point signals: cycle 2 day 1 (C2D1) of nivolumab. Every trial patient had relapsed following autologous stem cell transplantation, and prior brentuximab vedotin exposure was what differed among cohorts A, B and C. The trial cohort comprised some 60 patients with relapsed/refractory classical Hodgkin lymphoma whose best overall responses were complete response, partial response or progressive disease. Single-agent nivolumab was administered to trial patients in the multi-cohort phase II CheckMate 205 trial. An independent review committee assessed best overall response by applying the 2007 International Working Group response criteria. Trial PBMCs were obtained immediately prior to nivolumab initiation (C1D1) and on therapy at cycle 2 day 1 and cycle 4 day 1. Peripheral blood was collected in 8 mL Vacutainer Cell Preparation Tubes, from which PBMCs were isolated by centrifugation and then cryopreserved.

Genomic DNA was extracted with the Qiagen DNeasy kit from unsorted PBMCs and from negatively selected CD4+ and CD8+ fractions. Amplification of TCR beta CDR3 regions was done by immunoSEQ multiplex PCR with primers that anneal to V and J segments. A synthetic immune receptor repertoire was used to minimize amplification bias, and any residual bias was removed computationally once sequencing was done. The original pipeline was this. Repertoire diversity was quantified as the Shannon entropy index using custom Python scripts. Unsorted, CD4+ and CD8+ repertoires were examined separately, except in combined analyses, for which CD4+ and CD8+ sequences were merged in silico. A clone counted as expanded when the clone's frequency after treatment rose at least 2-fold relative to C1D1, and clones undetected at baseline were given a pseudocount of 0.5. Singleton clones were defined as clones with 0 or 1 copy at C1D1, and non-singleton clones were defined as clones with 2 or more copies. Clones expanded in unsorted samples were assigned a CD4+, CD8+ or unknown annotation through matching of protein sequences in sorted samples from the same patient. Diversity changes from C1D1 to C4D1 were tested in paired samples using Wilcoxon tests. The clones in this table, taken by TCRdb from immuneACCESS, are in-frame only. Not every clone is retained; where verified, under half of the shortfall comes from an unresolved V gene, and the cause of the rest is unknown. The V and J calls and clone size are taken from that table; D and trimming were inferred from the DNA. The sample table contains roughly 41,000 clones; only one count was recorded for around nine tenths of them. The ten largest clones capture 7.7% of the sample.

The source material was peripheral blood mononuclear cells (PBMCs), sampled before the second cycle of nivolumab. The sequence derives from a human donor with classical Hodgkin lymphoma. The chain was built from TRBV2 and TRBJ2-2, and TRBD1 aligns with 7 junction nucleotides. The encoded CDR3 is CASSEEGANGELFF. The DNA sequence is as follows: TGTGCCAGCAGTGAAGAGGGGGCAAACGGGGAGCTGTTTTTT.